This T cell receptor (beta chain) was obtained from a study of blood T cell repertoires in COVID-19. Clinical histories supplied by participants themselves formed the basis of cohort assignment. Sequencing was performed with immunoSEQ multiplex PCR; in TCRdb, only in-frame clones are kept and a portion is missing. The sample gives some 300,000 clones, 90% of which show up once; about 4.2% is in the top ten. This TCR was recovered from a woman aged 25 to 39 who had been exposed to COVID-19. Sequencing was done on a sample of PBMCs or T cells enriched from blood (not recorded which).

The CDR3 DNA reads TGTGCCAGCAGCTTAGCGGCCGCGGGACAGGGGGCCGGCTACACCTTC. Translated: CASSLAAAGQGAGYTF. The chain joins TRBV7-6 to TRBJ1-2; TRBD1 matches 12 bases. CDR3 length equals 16 residues. Germline V lookup: CDR1 SGHVS, CDR2 FNYEAQ. The J segment lost 8 bases and the V segment lost 0 bases, leaving 7 bases of the junction unmatched.